This T cell receptor (beta chain) was documented in a study of identical twins. cDNA carried unique molecular identifiers, and a universal primer site was added by template switching. A single record per CDR3 protein comes from TCRdb applying MiXCR to the 5' RACE reads. The repertoire holds under 350,000 distinct CDR3 sequences, over 8.5% seen once, with 6% to 8.5% in the top ten. This clonotype was observed many times. The antigen remains unidentified. V lost 4 bases, J lost 4 bases, and 11 bases lay in between. The V gene's germline CDR1 is SQVTM and CDR2 ANQGSEA. The CDR3 runs 12 residues. Whole-study findings and limits: Cross-sectional statistics underpinned the conclusions; the same donors were not followed. Sequences that were out-of-frame, alpha and twin-shared displayed an excess of low generation probability.

The sample was also linked to a second study, of yellow fever vaccine responses in identical twins.

The receptor was isolated from a woman aged 18-29 years in good health. The V call is TRBV29-1, the J call TRBJ2-7; weak D call: TRBD2 (6 bases). The sequenced material came from CD8+ T cells sorted from blood. CDR3 sequence reads: CSVGGDTYEQYF. For the CDR3, the DNA is TGCAGCGTTGGGGGGGATACATACGAGCAGTACTTC.